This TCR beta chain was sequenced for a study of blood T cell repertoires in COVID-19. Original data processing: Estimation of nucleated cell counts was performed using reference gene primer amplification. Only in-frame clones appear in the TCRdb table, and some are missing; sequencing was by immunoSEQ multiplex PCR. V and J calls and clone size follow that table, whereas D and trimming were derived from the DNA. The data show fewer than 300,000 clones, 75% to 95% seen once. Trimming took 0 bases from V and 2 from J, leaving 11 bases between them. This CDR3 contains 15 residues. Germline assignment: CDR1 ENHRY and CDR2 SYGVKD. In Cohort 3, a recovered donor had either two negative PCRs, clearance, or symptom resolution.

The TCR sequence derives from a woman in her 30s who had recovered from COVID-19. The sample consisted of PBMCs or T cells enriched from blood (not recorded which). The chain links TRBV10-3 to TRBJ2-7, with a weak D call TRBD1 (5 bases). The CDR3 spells CAISESGAGPYEQYF. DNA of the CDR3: TGTGCCATCAGTGAGTCGGGTGCAGGGCCCTACGAGCAGTACTTC.